Below are 20 T cell receptor beta chains sequenced from a single sample in a study of shared clonotypes between healthy human individuals. Clones were sequenced by immunoSEQ multiplex PCR, and TCRdb holds only the in-frame ones, with some missing. Among about 2,500,000 clones listed, 85% to 95% were seen once. Sequencing was done on a sample of naive CD4+ T cells sorted from blood. As to subset: CD45RA+ positively selected. The receptor source for this set is a man younger than 35 in good health.

This clone was recorded only once. This chain joins TRBV9 and TRBJ2-2; 7 bases agree with TRBD2. Germline-derived CDR1 and CDR2 are SGDLS and YYNGEE. With 1 base clipped from V and 1 base from J, the junction kept 7 bases outside the gene matches. The CDR3 is 17 amino acids. The CDR3 DNA follows: TGTGCCAGCAGCGTAAAACGGCAGCGGGAGAACACCGGGGAGCTGTTTTTT. This encodes CASSVKRQRENTGELFF.

V and J are TRBV16 and TRBJ1-5; TRBD1 agrees at 8 bases. With V trimmed by 1 base and J by 6 bases, 8 bases remained unmatched. This CDR3 is 16 amino acids long. Germline lookup yields CDR1 KGHSY and CDR2 FQNENV. The CDR3 loop is CASSQLGTGMSQPQHF. The CDR3 DNA follows: TGTGCCAGCAGCCAATTGGGGACAGGAATGAGTCAGCCCCAGCATTTT.

This chain uses TRBV29-1 with TRBJ1-4; D not certain. Trimming cost V 6 bases and J 0 bases, with 11 bases left between them. CDR1 and CDR2 (germline): SQVTM, ANQGSEA. The CDR3 extends over 14 amino acids. CDR3 sequence reads: CSVSEGATNEKLFF. The CDR3 DNA follows: TGCAGCGTGAGTGAAGGCGCAACTAATGAAAAACTGTTTTTT. Looking up the rest from reference TRBV29-1 and TRBJ1-4 gives the full variable domain: SAVISQKPSRDICQRGTSLTIQCQVDSQVTMMFWYRQQPGQSLTLIATANQGSEATYESGFVIDKFPISRPNLTFSTLTVSNMSPEDSSIYLCSVSEGATNEKLFFGSGTQLSVL.

This clone was observed once. This rearrangement joins TRBV5-1 to TRBJ1-3; D might be TRBD1 (6 bases). The germline V gene encodes CDR1 SGHRS and CDR2 YFSETQ. This CDR3 contains 16 residues. Trimming took off 4 bases at V and 0 bases at J, with 14 bases between the two ends. The CDR3 loop is CASSRDTSSSGNTIYF. The CDR3 DNA reads as TGCGCCAGCAGCCGGGACACCTCGAGCTCTGGAAACACCATATATTTT.

The chain is built from TRBV2 and TRBJ1-2; 9 positions agree with TRBD1. The CDR3 spans 14 residues. The V gene's germline CDR1 is SNHLY and CDR2 FYNNEI. V trimming: 7 bases; J trimming: 3 bases; junction bases outside the gene matches: 6. For the CDR3, the DNA is TGTGCCAGCAATAAACAGGGGGCAGACTATGGCTACACCTTC. Its protein product is CASNKQGADYGYTF.

Points on this clone: The same CDR3 is also encoded by other DNA sequences in this sample. The chain uses TRBV5-1 and TRBJ1-3; D possibly corresponds to TRBD1 (5 bases). In germline, CDR1 is SGHRS, CDR2 YFSETQ. V lost 4 bases and J 4 bases, leaving 12 bases between the germline ends. This CDR3 spans 14 amino acids. CDR3 amino acids: CASSQTGTGNTIYF. DNA for the CDR3: TGCGCCAGCAGCCAAACAGGCACGGGAAACACCATATATTTT.

The chain employs TRBV10-1 and TRBJ2-3; D gene uncertain. Trimming removed 2 bases at V and 0 bases at J, with 9 bases between. CDR1 and CDR2 (germline): WNHNN, SYGVQD (reference sequence). The CDR3 is made up of 15 amino acids. CDR3 sequence reads: CASSEGRTSTDTQYF. The DNA for the CDR3 is TGCGCCAGCAGTGAGGGCAGAACTAGCACAGATACGCAGTATTTT.

In its sample, this clone was seen once. This chain links TRBV2 with TRBJ2-2, with 7 bases fitting TRBD2. Trimming cost V 4 bases and J 0 bases; bases outside gene matches: 5. CDR3 length equals 16 residues. The V gene's germline CDR1 is SNHLY and CDR2 FYNNEI. CDR3 protein: CASSAGAGTNTGELFF. CDR3 nucleotides: TGTGCCAGCAGTGCTGGAGCGGGAACGAACACCGGGGAGCTGTTTTTT.

The chain joins TRBV18 to TRBJ1-1, with 7 bases matching TRBD1. Trimming removed 5 bases from V and 5 bases from J; junction bases left unmatched: 20. This CDR3 spans 18 amino acids. The germline CDR1 and CDR2 sequences are KGHSH and LQKENI. CDR3 sequence (DNA): TGTGCCAGCTCAGTAATTACCGGGACAGAAATTTCGGTGACTGAAGCTTTCTTT. This translates into CASSVITGTEISVTEAFF.

A word on this clone: Additional DNA sequences in this sample encode the identical CDR3. The chain uses TRBV19 and TRBJ1-6; possibly TRBD1 for D (5 bases). Germline V gene sequence: CDR1 LNHDA, CDR2 SQIVND (reference sequence). This CDR3 spans 15 amino acids. The V gene lost 5 bases and the J gene lost 0 bases, with 8 bases spanning the gap. CDR3 sequence: CASSGGSSYNSPLHF. In DNA form, the CDR3 reads TGTGCCAGTAGTGGGGGAAGCTCCTATAATTCACCCCTCCACTTT.

This chain links TRBV4-2 with TRBJ2-5; 12 bases map to TRBD2. Unmatched junction bases numbered 13, after V lost 4 bases and J lost 4 bases. CDR1 and CDR2 from the germline V gene are LGHNA and YNFKEQ. The CDR3 is made up of 18 amino acids. DNA for the CDR3: TGTGCCAGCAGCCCTAGCGGGGCTAGCGGGGGGGAGAGAGAGACCCAGTACTTC. Its translation: CASSPSGASGGERETQYF.

The V gene is TRBV11-3, the J gene TRBJ2-2, with 8 bases that match TRBD2. Trimming removed 4 bases from V and 5 bases from J; junction bases left unmatched: 15. The CDR3 covers 18 residues. The germline V gene encodes CDR1 SGHNT and CDR2 YENEEA. DNA for the CDR3: TGTGCCAGCAGCTCCCCCCCGGGGAGCGGGAGAGGAACCGGGGAGCTGTTTTTT. This translates into CASSSPPGSGRGTGELFF.

Here the CDR3 DNA reads TGTGCCAGCAGTGAATTTGGGACAGGGAGGTACGAGCAGTACTTC. Its translation: CASSEFGTGRYEQYF. This chain uses TRBV2 with TRBJ2-7; 9 bases align to TRBD1. Germline-derived CDR1 and CDR2 are SNHLY and FYNNEI. CDR3 size: 15 residues. With V trimmed by 2 bases and J by 4 bases, 6 bases remained unmatched.

This chain joins TRBV7-9 and TRBJ1-3, with a possible D match to TRBD1 (5 bases). V lost 1 base, J lost 1 base, and 8 bases lay in between. The CDR3 is made up of 15 amino acids. Germline CDR1 reads SEHNR; CDR2 reads FQNEAQ (reference sequence). CDR3 nucleotide sequence: TGTGCCAGCAGCTTAGAAAGGGGATCTGGAAACACCATATATTTT. As protein: CASSLERGSGNTIYF.

This chain joins TRBV28 and TRBJ2-5, with 9 bases lining up with TRBD1. The CDR3 is 15 amino acids. V lost 4 bases to trimming and J lost 5 bases; unmatched junction nucleotides: 8. Germline loops: CDR1 MDHEN, CDR2 SYDVKM. The CDR3 nucleotides read TGTGCCAGCAGTTCCCCCGGGACAGGGAGGGAGACCCAGTACTTC. Translation: CASSSPGTGRETQYF.

In its sample, this clone was seen a few times. The genes are TRBV7-9 and TRBJ1-2; TRBD1 might be the D (6 bases). Trimming shortened V by 4 bases and J by 6 bases, and 18 bases separated the two germline ends. The CDR3 has 15 residues. CDR1 SEHNR and CDR2 FQNEAQ come from the germline V gene (reference sequence). For the CDR3, the DNA is TGTGCCAGCAGCTACAACACTTGGGGGGACAATGGCTACACCTTC. It specifies CASSYNTWGDNGYTF.

Comment on this clone: Germline is not matched at one junction end, which may reflect a read error. This chain uses TRBV25-1 with TRBJ1-2; D is undetermined. Per germline, CDR1 MGHDK and CDR2 SYGVNS. The CDR3 covers 14 residues. The CDR3 protein is CAGSERELGEGYTF. DNA of the CDR3: TGTGCCGGCAGTGAACGGGAGCTTGGGGAAGGCTACACCTTC.

V usage is TRBV19 and J usage is TRBJ1-2; D is perhaps TRBD1 (6 bases). Germline lookup yields CDR1 LNHDA and CDR2 SQIVND (reference sequence). Between the trimmed V and J ends, which lost 1 base and 7 bases, there was a span of 19 bases. CDR3 length: 16 amino acids. The CDR3 here is CASSIAGTRNWSGYTF. DNA for the CDR3: TGTGCCAGTAGTATAGCCGGGACACGGAACTGGTCTGGCTACACCTTC.

This clone was counted only a few times. The V and J genes are TRBV30 and TRBJ1-1, with TRBD1 as a possible D gene (5 bases). Trimming took off 3 bases at V and 11 bases at J, with 16 bases between the two ends. The CDR3 contains 12 residues. Germline V CDR1 and CDR2: GTSNPN, SVGIG (reference sequence). CDR3 protein: CAWSHAGVRAFF. DNA of the CDR3: TGTGCCTGGAGCCACGCGGGGGTTAGGGCTTTCTTT. The whole variable domain, remainder taken from reference TRBV30 and TRBJ1-1, is SQTIHQWPATLVQPVGSPLSLECTVEGTSNPNLYWYRQAAGRGLQLLFYSVGIGQISSEVPQNLSASRPQDRQFILSSKKLLLSDSGFYLCAWSHAGVRAFFGQGTRLTVV.

The chain couples TRBV6-5 to TRBJ1-4, with 8 bases identical to TRBD1. V dropped 5 bases and J dropped 7; count of bases not matched to a gene: 3. The CDR3 spans 13 residues. Germline assignment: CDR1 MNHEY and CDR2 SVGAGI. The CDR3 DNA reads as TGTGCCAGCAGTGGACAGGGATTTGAAAAACTGTTTTTT. Amino acid sequence: CASSGQGFEKLFF.